This TCR beta chain is drawn from a study of blood T cell repertoires in COVID-19. Across the whole study: Material from acute and convalescent COVID-19 was sourced from the United States, Italy and Spain. The cDNA or gDNA used as material had been derived from T cells, B-cell-depleted T cells, or PBMCs.

The germline gives CDR1 SSHAT, CDR2 FNYEAQ (reference sequence). CDR3 length: 14 residues. Source study methods: Amplifying reference gene primers gave estimates of nucleated cell counts. The data were produced by immunoSEQ multiplex PCR, yet TCRdb's version contains in-frame clones alone and is incomplete. V and J calls and clone size come straight from that table; D and trimming were deduced from the DNA. The table records hundreds of thousands of clones, 70% to 90% of them present only once. A word on this clone: At one end, the junction sequence differs from germline, possibly due to a read error.

The sequence was collected from a woman aged 80 or over with acute or convalescent COVID-19. The chain recombines TRBV7-7 with TRBJ2-5, with TRBD2 matching over 9 bases. The source material was peripheral blood. CDR3 residues: CASSPGTSRETQYF. DNA of the CDR3: TGTGCTAGCAGCCCCGGGACTAGCCGAGAGACCCAGTACTTC.